This entry is about one TCR beta chain. The record originates from a study of shared T cell receptors in the human thymus. Germline values: CDR1 GTSNPN, CDR2 SVGIG (reference sequence). V lost 0 bases and J 1 base, leaving 18 bases between the germline ends. The CDR3 sequence is 18 residues long. TCRdb's copy holds only in-frame clones and misses some; the assay was immunoSEQ multiplex PCR. The data hold about 660,000 clones, with about 90% observed a single time. This sample was also put to use in a study of human thymus T cells. From that report: In corrective heart surgery, resections were taken, and these provided the thymus tissue.

The origin of this receptor is a boy under two years old with a congenital heart defect. This chain connects TRBV30 to TRBJ2-2, with D possibly matching TRBD2 (5 bases). The sequencing sample was made of thymocytes. CDR3: CAWSVLPRGGGNTGELFF. The CDR3 DNA sequence: TGTGCCTGGAGTGTACTCCCCCGGGGTGGAGGGAACACCGGGGAGCTGTTTTTT.